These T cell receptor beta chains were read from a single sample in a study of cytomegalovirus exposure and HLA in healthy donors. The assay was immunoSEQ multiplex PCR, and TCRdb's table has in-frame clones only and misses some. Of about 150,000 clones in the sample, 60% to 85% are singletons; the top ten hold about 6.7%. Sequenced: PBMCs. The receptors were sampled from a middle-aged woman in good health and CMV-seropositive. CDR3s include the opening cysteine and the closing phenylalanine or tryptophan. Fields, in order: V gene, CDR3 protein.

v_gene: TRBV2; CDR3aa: CASSPIQGGYGYTF
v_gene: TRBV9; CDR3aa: CASSVAFREETQYF
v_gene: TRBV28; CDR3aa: CASSSVLGQGAYGYTF
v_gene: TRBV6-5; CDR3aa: CASSSDSYSGNTIYF
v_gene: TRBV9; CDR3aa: CASSAEGGQYTEAFF
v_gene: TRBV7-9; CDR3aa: CASSPERVLNGKLFF
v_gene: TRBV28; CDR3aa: CASSFSDRGTDTQYF
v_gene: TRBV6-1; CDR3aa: CASSDLRSRGGSETQYF
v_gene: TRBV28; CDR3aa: CACGGLAGTSRSEQYF
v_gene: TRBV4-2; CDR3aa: CASSRGVGEDEQYF
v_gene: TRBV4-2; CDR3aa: CASSQEVGGETQYF
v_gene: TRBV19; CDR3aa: CASAGGGSNQPQHF
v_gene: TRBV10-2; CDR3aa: CASKQGYNSPLHF
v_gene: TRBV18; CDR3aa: CASSPQGVSGNTIYF
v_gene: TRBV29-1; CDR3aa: CSLVRGPGNTEAFF
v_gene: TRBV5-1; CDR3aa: CASSMTGSGTSGANVLTF
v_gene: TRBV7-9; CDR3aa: CSSSTPSETQYF
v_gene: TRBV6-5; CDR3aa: CASSRFYGQVWGYTF
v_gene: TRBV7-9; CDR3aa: CASSISVGGPSRVF
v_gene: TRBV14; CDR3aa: CASSQDILVEAFF